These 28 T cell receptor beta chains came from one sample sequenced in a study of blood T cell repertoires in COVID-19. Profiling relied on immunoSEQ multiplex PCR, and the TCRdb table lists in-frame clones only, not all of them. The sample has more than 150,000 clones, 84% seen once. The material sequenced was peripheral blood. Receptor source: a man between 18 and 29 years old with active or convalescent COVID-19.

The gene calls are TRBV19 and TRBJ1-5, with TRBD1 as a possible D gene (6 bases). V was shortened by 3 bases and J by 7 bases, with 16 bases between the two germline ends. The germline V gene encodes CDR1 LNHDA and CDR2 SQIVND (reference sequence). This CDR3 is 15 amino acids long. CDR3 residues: CASSMLQGGGQPQHF. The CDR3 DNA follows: TGTGCCAGTAGTATGTTACAGGGAGGGGGGCAGCCCCAGCATTTT.

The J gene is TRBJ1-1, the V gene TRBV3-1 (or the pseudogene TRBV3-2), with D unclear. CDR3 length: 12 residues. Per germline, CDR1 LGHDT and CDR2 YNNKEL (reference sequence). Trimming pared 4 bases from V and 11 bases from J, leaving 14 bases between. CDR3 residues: CASSRNFDSAFF. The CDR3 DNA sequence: TGTGCCAGCAGCCGTAACTTCGATTCGGCTTTCTTT.

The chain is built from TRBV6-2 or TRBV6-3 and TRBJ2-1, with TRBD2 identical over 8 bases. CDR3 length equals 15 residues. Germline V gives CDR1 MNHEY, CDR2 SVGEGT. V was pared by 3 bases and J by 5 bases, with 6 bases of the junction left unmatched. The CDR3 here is CASSYKRGRHNEQFF. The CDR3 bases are TGTGCCAGCAGTTATAAGCGGGGGAGGCACAATGAGCAGTTCTTC.

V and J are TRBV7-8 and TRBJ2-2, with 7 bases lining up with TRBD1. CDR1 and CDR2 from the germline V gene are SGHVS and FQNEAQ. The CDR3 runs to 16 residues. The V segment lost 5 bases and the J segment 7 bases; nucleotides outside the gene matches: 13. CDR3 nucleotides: TGTGCCAGCAGCCATCGACAGGGAGAGATCTTCGGGGAGCTGTTTTTT. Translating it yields CASSHRQGEIFGELFF.

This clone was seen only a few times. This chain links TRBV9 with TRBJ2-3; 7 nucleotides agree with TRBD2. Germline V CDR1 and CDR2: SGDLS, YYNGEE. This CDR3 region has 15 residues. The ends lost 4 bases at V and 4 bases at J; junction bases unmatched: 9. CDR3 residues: CASSTFWGGADTQYF. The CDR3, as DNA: TGTGCCAGCAGCACCTTTTGGGGGGGGGCAGATACGCAGTATTTT.

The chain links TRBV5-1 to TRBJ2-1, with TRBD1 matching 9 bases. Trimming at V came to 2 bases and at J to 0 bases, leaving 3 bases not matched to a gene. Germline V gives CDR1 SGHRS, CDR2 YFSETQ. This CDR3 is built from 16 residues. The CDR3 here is CASSFPGQGSYNEQFF. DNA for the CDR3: TGCGCCAGCAGCTTCCCGGGACAGGGCTCCTACAATGAGCAGTTCTTC.

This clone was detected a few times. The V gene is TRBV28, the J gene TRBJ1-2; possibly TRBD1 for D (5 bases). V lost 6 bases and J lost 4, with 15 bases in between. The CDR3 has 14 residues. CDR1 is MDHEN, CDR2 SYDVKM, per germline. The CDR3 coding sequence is TGTGCCAGCAGCGACCCCAGGGCCATCTATGGCTACACCTTC. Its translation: CASSDPRAIYGYTF.

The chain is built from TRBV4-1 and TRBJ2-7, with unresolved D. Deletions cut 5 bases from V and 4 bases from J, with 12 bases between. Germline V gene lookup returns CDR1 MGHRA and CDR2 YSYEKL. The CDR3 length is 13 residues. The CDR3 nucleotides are TGCGCCAGCAGCTCGGTGACAAATTACGAGCAGTACTTC. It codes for CASSSVTNYEQYF.

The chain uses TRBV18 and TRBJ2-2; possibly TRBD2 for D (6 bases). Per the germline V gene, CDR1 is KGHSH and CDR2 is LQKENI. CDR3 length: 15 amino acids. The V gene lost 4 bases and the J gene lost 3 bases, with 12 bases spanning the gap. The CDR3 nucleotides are TGTGCCAGCTCACTCGCAGGGAGGTACACCGGGGAGCTGTTTTTT. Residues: CASSLAGRYTGELFF.

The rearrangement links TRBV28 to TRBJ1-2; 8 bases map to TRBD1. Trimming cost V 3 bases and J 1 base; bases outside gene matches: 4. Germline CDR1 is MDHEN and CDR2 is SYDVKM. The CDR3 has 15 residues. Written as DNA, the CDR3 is TGTGCCAGCAGTTTTAGTGGACAGGGTAACTATGGCTACACCTTC. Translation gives CASSFSGQGNYGYTF.

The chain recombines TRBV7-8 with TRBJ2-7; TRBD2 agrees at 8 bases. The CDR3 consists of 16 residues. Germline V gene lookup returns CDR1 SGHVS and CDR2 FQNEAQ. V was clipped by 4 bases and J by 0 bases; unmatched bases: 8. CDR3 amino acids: CASSSRLAQSSYEQYF. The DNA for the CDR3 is TGTGCCAGCAGCTCTCGACTAGCGCAGAGCTCCTACGAGCAGTACTTC.

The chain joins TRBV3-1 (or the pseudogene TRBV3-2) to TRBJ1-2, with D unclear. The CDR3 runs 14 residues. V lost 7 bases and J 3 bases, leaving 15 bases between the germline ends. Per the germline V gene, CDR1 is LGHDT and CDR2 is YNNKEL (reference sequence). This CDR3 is CASNPTYRDYGYTF. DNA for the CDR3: TGTGCCAGCAACCCAACATACAGAGACTATGGCTACACCTTC.

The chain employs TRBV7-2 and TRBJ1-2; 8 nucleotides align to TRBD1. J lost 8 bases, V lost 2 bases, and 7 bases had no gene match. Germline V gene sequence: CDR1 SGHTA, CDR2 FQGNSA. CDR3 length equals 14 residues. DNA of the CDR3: TGTGCCAGCAGCTTAATCCAGACAGGGGAAGGCTACACCTTC. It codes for CASSLIQTGEGYTF.

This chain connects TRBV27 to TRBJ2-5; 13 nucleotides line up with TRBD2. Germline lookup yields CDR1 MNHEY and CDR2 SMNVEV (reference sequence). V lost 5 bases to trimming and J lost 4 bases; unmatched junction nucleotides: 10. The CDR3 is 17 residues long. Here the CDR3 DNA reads TGTGCCAGCAGTCCCGGGACTAGCGGGACTAGCGGAGAGACCCAGTACTTC. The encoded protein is CASSPGTSGTSGETQYF.

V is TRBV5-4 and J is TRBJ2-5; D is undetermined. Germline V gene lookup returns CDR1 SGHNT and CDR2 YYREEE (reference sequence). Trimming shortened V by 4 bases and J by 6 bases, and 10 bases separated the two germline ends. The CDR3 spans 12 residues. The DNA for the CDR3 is TGTGCCAGCAGCCTGCCACATCAGACCCAGTACTTC. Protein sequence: CASSLPHQTQYF.

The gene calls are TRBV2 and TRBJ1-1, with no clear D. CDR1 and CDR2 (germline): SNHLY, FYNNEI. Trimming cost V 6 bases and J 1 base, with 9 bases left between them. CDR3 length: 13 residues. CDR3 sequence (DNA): TGTGCCAGCAGCTACCATGGGAACACTGAAGCTTTCTTT. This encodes CASSYHGNTEAFF.

The CDR3: CAISRGRADTQYF. DNA of the CDR3: TGTGCCATCAGTAGGGGGCGGGCAGATACGCAGTATTTT. The V and J genes are TRBV10-3 and TRBJ2-3; 7 nucleotides agree with TRBD1. Looked up from germline, CDR1 is ENHRY and CDR2 is SYGVKD. With V trimmed by 5 bases and J by 4 bases, 3 bases remained unmatched. This CDR3 has 13 residues.

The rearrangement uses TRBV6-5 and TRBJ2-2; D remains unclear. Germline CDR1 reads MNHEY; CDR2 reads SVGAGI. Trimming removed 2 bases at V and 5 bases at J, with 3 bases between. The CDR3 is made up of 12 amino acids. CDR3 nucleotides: TGTGCCAGCAGTTACCTGACCGGGGAGCTGTTTTTT. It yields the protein CASSYLTGELFF.

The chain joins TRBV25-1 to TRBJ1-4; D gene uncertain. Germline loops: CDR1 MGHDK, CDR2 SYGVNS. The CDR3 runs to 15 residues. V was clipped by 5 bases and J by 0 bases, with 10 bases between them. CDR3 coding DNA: TGTGCCAGCAGTCCTTTGGAGACAACTAATGAAAAACTGTTTTTT. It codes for CASSPLETTNEKLFF.

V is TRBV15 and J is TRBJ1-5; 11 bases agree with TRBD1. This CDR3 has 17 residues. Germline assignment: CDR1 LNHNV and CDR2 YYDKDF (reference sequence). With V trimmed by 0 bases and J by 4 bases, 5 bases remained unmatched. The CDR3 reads CATSRDGGDRGNQPQHF. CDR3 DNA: TGTGCCACCAGCAGAGATGGGGGGGACAGGGGGAATCAGCCCCAGCATTTT. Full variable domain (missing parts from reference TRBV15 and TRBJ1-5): DAMVIQNPRYQVTQFGKPVTLSCSQTLNHNVMYWYQQKSSQAPKLLFHYYDKDFNNEADTPDNFQSRRPNTSFCFLDIRSPGLGDTAMYLCATSRDGGDRGNQPQHFGDGTRLSIL.

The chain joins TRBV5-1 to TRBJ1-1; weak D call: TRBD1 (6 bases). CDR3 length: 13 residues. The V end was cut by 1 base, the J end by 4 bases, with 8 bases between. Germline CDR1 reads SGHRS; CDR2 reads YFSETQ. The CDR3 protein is CASSLRGGTEAFF. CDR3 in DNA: TGCGCCAGCAGCTTGAGAGGGGGCACTGAAGCTTTCTTT.

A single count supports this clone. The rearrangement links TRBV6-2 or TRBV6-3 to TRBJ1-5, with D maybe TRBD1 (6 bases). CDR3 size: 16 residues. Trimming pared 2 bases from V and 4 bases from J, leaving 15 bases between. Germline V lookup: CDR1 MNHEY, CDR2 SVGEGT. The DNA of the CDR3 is TGTGCCAGCAGTTACAGGGGGGGAAGGAGAAATCAGCCCCAGCATTTT. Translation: CASSYRGGRRNQPQHF.

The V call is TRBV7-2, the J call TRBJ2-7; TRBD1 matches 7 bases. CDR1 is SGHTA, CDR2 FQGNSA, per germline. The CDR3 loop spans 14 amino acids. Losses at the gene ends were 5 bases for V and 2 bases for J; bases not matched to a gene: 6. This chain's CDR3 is CASSTGQATYEQYF. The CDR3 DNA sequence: TGTGCCAGCAGCACCGGACAGGCGACCTACGAGCAGTACTTC.

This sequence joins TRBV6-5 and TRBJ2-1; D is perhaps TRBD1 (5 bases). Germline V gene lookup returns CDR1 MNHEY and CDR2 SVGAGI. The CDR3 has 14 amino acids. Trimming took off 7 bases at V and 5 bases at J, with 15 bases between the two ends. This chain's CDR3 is CASTQSQVNNEQFF. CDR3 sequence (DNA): TGTGCCAGCACTCAGTCACAGGTAAACAATGAGCAGTTCTTC.

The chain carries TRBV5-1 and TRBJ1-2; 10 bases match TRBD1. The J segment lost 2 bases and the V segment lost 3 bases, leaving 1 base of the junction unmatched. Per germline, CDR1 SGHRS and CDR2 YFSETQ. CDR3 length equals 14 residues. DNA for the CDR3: TGCGCCAGCAGCTGGGACAGGGGAAACTATGGCTACACCTTC. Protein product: CASSWDRGNYGYTF.

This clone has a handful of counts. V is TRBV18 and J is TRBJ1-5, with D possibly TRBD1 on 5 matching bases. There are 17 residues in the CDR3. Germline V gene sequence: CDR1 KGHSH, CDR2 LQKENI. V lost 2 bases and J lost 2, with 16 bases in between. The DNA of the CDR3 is TGTGCCAGCTCACCAAGGGCTGGGGGGGGAGGCAATCAGCCCCAGCATTTT. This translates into CASSPRAGGGGNQPQHF.

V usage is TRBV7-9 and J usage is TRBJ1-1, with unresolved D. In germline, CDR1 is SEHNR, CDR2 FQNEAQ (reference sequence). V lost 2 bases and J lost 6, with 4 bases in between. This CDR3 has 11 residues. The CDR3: CASSLQSEAFF. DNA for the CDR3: TGTGCCAGCAGCTTACAGTCTGAAGCTTTCTTT.

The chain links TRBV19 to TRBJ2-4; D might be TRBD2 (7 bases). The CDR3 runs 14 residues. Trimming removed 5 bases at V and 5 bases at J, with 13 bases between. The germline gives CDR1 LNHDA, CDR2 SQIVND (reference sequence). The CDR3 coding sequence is TGTGCCAGTAGTGGGAGGGGGAACCAAAACATTCAGTACTTC. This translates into CASSGRGNQNIQYF.